This T cell receptor (beta chain) was sequenced in a study of post-analysis software for immune sequencing data. Germline values: CDR1 DFQATT, CDR2 SNEGSKA (reference sequence). The CDR3 extends over 12 amino acids. V shed 3 bases and J shed 9 bases, with 13 bases lying between them. Unique molecular identifiers were built into the TCR beta cDNA libraries. A single record per CDR3 protein comes from TCRdb applying MiXCR to the PCR reads. The table lists about 620,000 distinct CDR3 sequences, about 40% of them singletons. In the case of this clonotype: What it binds is unknown.

Study observations and caveats: Elevated frequency relative to controls characterized four to six TRBV segments in patients, TRBV5-6, TRBV5-1 and TRBV20-1 among them.

The sequence derives from a girl aged 5-17 years with multiple sclerosis. Sequencing input: blood. The chain uses TRBV20-1 and TRBJ2-3; D possibly corresponds to TRBD1 (5 bases). CDR3 sequence: CSASVETATQYF. CDR3 coding DNA: TGCAGTGCTAGCGTGGAGACAGCAACGCAGTATTTT.